The 30 T cell receptor beta chains reported below all come from one sample, sequenced in a study of low-dose radiotherapy and immunotherapy resistance in tumors. Both TCRalpha and TCRbeta chains were reverse transcribed with V-gene-specific primers. Amplification of TCRs used a constant-region primer and V-primer adapter for about 21 PCR cycles. In TCRdb, the reads were re-called with MiXCR into one record per CDR3 protein. The table has some 82,000 distinct CDR3 sequences, about 20% seen once. Regarding time point: before trial treatment. Sample: PBMCs, taken before treatment. These receptors originate from a male donor with prostate cancer.

This clonotype was found a few times. The V gene is TRBV19, the J gene TRBJ2-3; TRBD2 matches at 9 bases. The CDR3 loop spans 18 amino acids. Unmatched junction bases numbered 11, after V lost 4 bases and J lost 0 bases. The germline CDR1 and CDR2 sequences are LNHDA and SQIVND (reference sequence). In DNA, the CDR3 is TGTGCCAGTAGTAGAGCCCTTACAGCGGGGGGAAGCACAGATACGCAGTATTTT. Residues: CASSRALTAGGSTDTQYF.

This clonotype was seen just once. This sequence may be a read error, since a much larger clone differs from it by one base. The chain couples TRBV6-6 to TRBJ1-5, with 7 bases identical to TRBD1. CDR1 is MNHNY, CDR2 SVGAGI, per germline (reference sequence). CDR3 length equals 15 residues. In DNA form, the CDR3 reads TGTGCCAGCAGTGAGGGGACAGCCCACAATCAGCCCCGGCATTTT. Its protein is CASSEGTAHNQPRHF.

Ten or more counts support this clonotype. The chain couples TRBV19 to TRBJ1-5; 9 bases agree with TRBD1. The CDR3 spans 15 residues. CDR1 LNHDA and CDR2 SQIVND come from the germline V gene (reference sequence). V gave up 7 bases and J gave up 5 bases; unmatched junction bases: 9. The DNA of the CDR3 is TGTGCCAGTATGTTGAAGGGACAGGGTCATCAGCCCCAGCATTTT. As protein: CASMLKGQGHQPQHF.

Ten or more counts support this clonotype. The chain is built from TRBV10-3 and TRBJ2-2, with D perhaps assigned TRBD1 or TRBD2 (6 bases each). Trimming took 6 bases from V and 5 from J, leaving 19 bases between them. The germline CDR1 and CDR2 sequences are ENHRY and SYGVKD. The length of the CDR3 is 16 residues. The CDR3 loop reads CAISPRGPGETGELFF. The DNA for the CDR3 is TGTGCCATCAGCCCTCGGGGGCCAGGGGAAACCGGGGAGCTGTTTTTT.

Only a few counts were recorded for this clonotype. One base away lies a much larger clone, so this may be a sequencing read error. No conserved phenylalanine or tryptophan ends this CDR3, so it is likely a read error. The rearrangement uses TRBV18 and TRBJ1-1, with D tentatively TRBD1 (6 bases). The germline V gene encodes CDR1 KGHSH and CDR2 LQKENI. There are 13 residues in the CDR3. V was shortened by 3 bases and J by 6 bases, with 11 bases between the two germline ends. The DNA of the CDR3 is TGTGCCAGCTCACCTGACAGGTGGTCTGAAGCTTTCTTA. It translates to CASSPDRWSEAFL.

This clonotype was counted many times. V and J are TRBV20-1 and TRBJ1-2; 8 nucleotides align to TRBD1. The length of the CDR3 is 13 residues. Trimming at V came to 6 bases and at J to 2 bases, leaving 5 bases not matched to a gene. The germline CDR1 and CDR2 sequences are DFQATT and SNEGSKA (reference sequence). DNA of the CDR3: TGCAGTGCCACGACAGGGGTCAACTATGGCTACACCTTC. It yields the protein CSATTGVNYGYTF.

This clonotype was observed many times. This chain joins TRBV12-3 or TRBV12-4 and TRBJ2-7; 8 nucleotides line up with TRBD2. This CDR3 has 16 amino acids. Losses at the gene ends were 9 bases for V and 4 bases for J; bases not matched to a gene: 17. CDR3 amino acids: CASAMAGGTFWYEQYF. CDR3 bases: TGTGCCAGTGCCATGGCGGGAGGTACATTCTGGTACGAGCAGTACTTC.

This clonotype was observed a handful of times. V is TRBV20-1 and J is TRBJ2-4, with unresolved D. V was trimmed by 6 bases and J by 0 bases, leaving 9 bases between them. The CDR3 is 13 amino acids. Per germline, CDR1 DFQATT and CDR2 SNEGSKA (reference sequence). The CDR3 sequence: CSANGLAKNIQYF. In nucleotides, the CDR3 is TGCAGTGCGAATGGCCTAGCCAAAAACATTCAGTACTTC.

This clonotype is categorized as medium-sized (0.01 to 0.1%). V usage is TRBV7-9 and J usage is TRBJ2-5; D remains ambiguous. This CDR3 region has 13 residues. Germline assignment: CDR1 SEHNR and CDR2 FQNEAQ (reference sequence). Trimming cost V 4 bases and J 2 bases, with 8 bases left between them. This CDR3 is CASSSTVQETQYF. As DNA, the CDR3 is TGTGCCAGCAGCTCGACCGTGCAAGAGACCCAGTACTTC. Full variable domain (rest looked up from reference TRBV7-9 and TRBJ2-5): DTGVSQNPRHKITKRGQNVTFRCDPISEHNRLYWYRQTLGQGPEFLTYFQNEAQLEKSRLLSDRFSAERPKGSFSTLEIQRTEQGDSAMYLCASSSTVQETQYFGPGTRLLVL.

This clonotype has ten or more counts. The rearrangement uses TRBV14 and TRBJ2-1; D gene unclear. The V end lost 1 base, the J end lost 9 bases, and 10 bases lay between the germline ends. Germline CDR1 is SGHDN and CDR2 is FVKESK. The CDR3 runs 13 residues. The CDR3 coding sequence is TGTGCCAGCAGCCAAGTCCCGGTCGGTGAGCAGTTCTTC. Its translation is CASSQVPVGEQFF.

This clonotype was detected only a few times. The rearrangement links TRBV12-3 or TRBV12-4 to TRBJ2-1; weak D call: TRBD1 (7 bases). This CDR3 is built from 15 residues. Trimming pared 6 bases from V and 2 bases from J, leaving 14 bases between. The CDR3 nucleotides read TGTGCCAGCAGCCGGGGCGGGACAGCCTACAATGAGCAGTTCTTC. As protein: CASSRGGTAYNEQFF.

This clonotype has a count of ten or more. CDR3 in DNA: TGTGCCAGCAGTTTGGGGGGTGTAGAAACTGAAGCTTTCTTT. It encodes CASSLGGVETEAFF. The rearrangement uses TRBV12-3 or TRBV12-4 and TRBJ1-1; possible D gene TRBD1, 5 bases. The length of the CDR3 is 14 residues. With 3 bases removed from V and 5 bases from J, the gap between germline ends came to 13 bases.

This clonotype was seen only once. A far larger clone is one nucleotide away, so this likely arose from a read error. The CDR3 region is CASRRIPVSTYEQFF. CDR3 nucleotide sequence: TGTGCCAGCCGCCGAATACCTGTTTCAACCTACGAGCAGTTCTTC. V usage is TRBV7-2 and J usage is TRBJ2-1; D call uncertain. The germline V and J ends were trimmed by 8 bases and 10 bases, with 24 bases remaining between them. CDR1 SGHTA and CDR2 FQGNSA come from the germline V gene. CDR3 length: 15 amino acids.

In its sample, this clonotype was seen many times. The V and J genes are TRBV28 and TRBJ1-1; 7 bases agree with TRBD1. Germline-derived CDR1 and CDR2 are MDHEN and SYDVKM. The V and J ends lost 8 bases and 4 bases, in that order; junction bases with no gene match: 10. The CDR3 is 14 amino acids. CDR3 DNA: TGTGCCAGCGGTAATGACAGGGTAGCCACTGAAGCTTTCTTT. Translating it yields CASGNDRVATEAFF.

This clonotype was picked up many times. The genes are TRBV4-1 and TRBJ1-2, with D tentatively TRBD1 (5 bases). CDR3 length: 15 amino acids. Trimming stripped 0 bases from V and 3 bases from J, with 11 bases between. Germline loops: CDR1 MGHRA, CDR2 YSYEKL. The CDR3 DNA reads as TGCGCCAGCAGCCAAGATCCGGGGGACCACTATGGCTACACCTTC. Encoded protein: CASSQDPGDHYGYTF.

The table lists this clonotype with many counts. CDR3 in DNA: TGTGCCAGCAGCCCTCGGGACGCCGGGTACGAGCAGTACTTC. It codes for CASSPRDAGYEQYF. This chain connects TRBV3-1 to TRBJ2-7; TRBD1 or TRBD2 may be the D gene (5 bases each). From germline, CDR1 is LGHDT and CDR2 YNNKEL (reference sequence). V gave up 4 bases and J gave up 4 bases, with 14 bases separating them. The CDR3 loop spans 14 amino acids.

On this clonotype: Since a far larger clone is one base different, this is likely a read error. The chain recombines TRBV6-8 with TRBJ1-5, with 8 positions matching TRBD1. The CDR3 runs to 19 residues. Germline V gene lookup returns CDR1 MNHGY and CDR2 SAAAGT. V was pared by 4 bases and J by 0 bases, with 14 bases of the junction left unmatched. DNA for the CDR3: TGTGCCAGCAGTTCGCACCGGGGCAGGGGGCGAAATAGCAATCAGCCCCAGCATTTT. Protein sequence: CASSSHRGRGRNSNQPQHF.

This clonotype was detected many times. This chain connects TRBV9 to TRBJ1-2; 7 nucleotides agree with TRBD1. From germline, CDR1 is SGDLS and CDR2 YYNGEE. V was clipped by 5 bases and J by 1 base; unmatched bases: 5. This CDR3 is built from 14 residues. In DNA, the CDR3 is TGTGCCAGCAGATCAGGGGGGCTTAACTATGGCTACACCTTC. Translated, it gives CASRSGGLNYGYTF. The full variable domain, with the rest looked up from reference TRBV9 and TRBJ1-2, is DSGVTQTPKHLITATGQRVTLRCSPRSGDLSVYWYQQSLDQGLQFLIQYYNGEERAKGNILERFSAQQFPDLHSELNLSSLELGDSALYFCASRSGGLNYGYTFGSGTRLTVV.

This clonotype is categorized as medium-sized. The rearrangement joins TRBV7-2 to TRBJ2-1; TRBD2 matches at 9 bases. V lost 1 base, J lost 9 bases, and 10 bases stayed unmatched. This CDR3 has 16 residues. Per germline, CDR1 SGHTA and CDR2 FQGNSA. The CDR3 is CASSLGVAGGQGEQFF. CDR3 DNA sequence: TGTGCCAGCAGCTTAGGGGTCGCGGGGGGGCAGGGTGAGCAGTTCTTC.

This clonotype has at least ten counts. This sequence joins TRBV20-1 and TRBJ2-5; no reliable D call. Germline lookup yields CDR1 DFQATT and CDR2 SNEGSKA (reference sequence). The CDR3 has 12 residues. V was trimmed by 0 bases and J by 5 bases, leaving 7 bases between them. The CDR3 sequence: CSAREGYETQYF. The CDR3 coding sequence is TGCAGTGCTAGAGAAGGGTACGAGACCCAGTACTTC.

Comments on this clonotype: A much larger clonotype is one base distant, so this may be a read error. This chain links TRBV6-8 with TRBJ2-1; D uncertain. This CDR3 is built from 12 residues. Trimming shortened V by 5 bases and J by 5 bases, and 7 bases separated the two germline ends. Germline CDR1 reads MNHGY; CDR2 reads SAAAGT. CDR3 region: CASSRRDNEQFF. The CDR3 nucleotides are TGTGCCAGCAGTCGCAGAGACAATGAGCAGTTCTTC.

This clonotype appeared many times. The chain links TRBV5-1 to TRBJ1-4, with D maybe TRBD1 (6 bases). The CDR3 totals 14 residues. Germline V CDR1 and CDR2: SGHRS, YFSETQ. Trimming left V 5 bases short and J 8 bases short, with 16 bases between. Written as DNA, the CDR3 is TGCGCCAGCAGACCACAGGGTGTCCAGGAAAAACTGTTTTTT. This translates into CASRPQGVQEKLFF.

This clonotype was counted many times. The rearrangement joins TRBV7-2 to TRBJ2-7; a weak D match, TRBD1 (6 bases). Germline V gives CDR1 SGHTA, CDR2 FQGNSA. The V end lost 1 base, the J end lost 5 bases, and 18 bases lay between the germline ends. This CDR3 has 16 amino acids. Here the CDR3 DNA reads TGTGCCAGCAGCTTAGGAGCCCAGGGGTTTTTCGACGAGCAGTACTTC. This gives the protein CASSLGAQGFFDEQYF.

This clonotype was observed at least ten times. The chain combines TRBV2 with TRBJ1-2; 9 bases are shared with TRBD1. With 1 base clipped from V and 8 bases from J, the junction kept 5 bases outside the gene matches. The CDR3 loop spans 14 amino acids. The germline V gene encodes CDR1 SNHLY and CDR2 FYNNEI. The CDR3 sequence is CASSEGGTGTGYTF. In nucleotides, the CDR3 is TGTGCCAGCAGTGAAGGTGGGACAGGGACCGGCTACACCTTC.

This chain links TRBV9 with TRBJ1-2, with TRBD1 matching 9 bases. The germline gives CDR1 SGDLS, CDR2 YYNGEE. V lost 3 bases, J lost 3 bases, and 6 bases stayed unmatched. The CDR3 totals 15 residues. In nucleotides, the CDR3 is TGTGCCAGCAGCGGACAGGGGGTTGTGGACTATGGCTACACCTTC. It specifies CASSGQGVVDYGYTF.

This clonotype was recorded at least ten times. The chain couples TRBV29-1 to TRBJ1-1; D gene unclear. Germline assignment: CDR1 SQVTM and CDR2 ANQGSEA. Trimming took off 5 bases at V and 0 bases at J, with 10 bases between the two ends. CDR3 length: 13 amino acids. CDR3 DNA: TGCAGCGTTCTGTCAGTGATGAACACTGAAGCTTTCTTT. Translated, it gives CSVLSVMNTEAFF.

In its sample, this clonotype was seen many times. The rearrangement links TRBV5-1 to TRBJ2-3, with D maybe TRBD2 (6 bases). Germline V gene sequence: CDR1 SGHRS, CDR2 YFSETQ. The CDR3 has 16 residues. Between the trimmed V and J ends, which lost 2 bases and 1 base, there was a span of 14 bases. The CDR3 bases are TGCGCCAGCAGCTTCCTACAAGCGGGCCGCACAGATACGCAGTATTTT. Amino acids: CASSFLQAGRTDTQYF.

This clonotype was detected many times. The chain couples TRBV20-1 to TRBJ2-2; D unresolved. The V end was cut by 7 bases, the J end by 7 bases, with 13 bases between. CDR3 length: 12 amino acids. CDR1 and CDR2 (germline): DFQATT, SNEGSKA (reference sequence). The CDR3 DNA is TGCAGTGTTACGGACCCCGGCGGGGAGCTGTTTTTT. Translating gives CSVTDPGGELFF.

This clonotype was counted ten times or more. The chain uses TRBV7-2 and TRBJ2-1, with 10 positions matching TRBD2. Losses at the gene ends were 8 bases for V and 6 bases for J; bases not matched to a gene: 7. Germline loops: CDR1 SGHTA, CDR2 FQGNSA. The CDR3 covers 14 residues. The DNA for the CDR3 is TGTGCCAGCGGGGTAGCGGGGGGTGGCAATGAGCAGTTCTTC. Its translation is CASGVAGGGNEQFF.

This clonotype appeared many times. The J gene is TRBJ1-1, the V gene TRBV19, with TRBD1 matching 7 bases. The V gene's germline CDR1 is LNHDA and CDR2 SQIVND (reference sequence). CDR3 length equals 13 residues. J lost 4 bases, V lost 6 bases, and 5 bases had no gene match. CDR3 protein: CASSQGGGTEAFF. The DNA for the CDR3 is TGTGCCAGTAGCCAAGGGGGCGGCACTGAAGCTTTCTTT. The whole variable domain, remainder taken from reference TRBV19 and TRBJ1-1, is DGGITQSPKYLFRKEGQNVTLSCEQNLNHDAMYWYRQDPGQGLRLIYYSQIVNDFQKGDIAEGYSVSREKKESFPLTVTSAQKNPTAFYLCASSQGGGTEAFFGQGTRLTVV.